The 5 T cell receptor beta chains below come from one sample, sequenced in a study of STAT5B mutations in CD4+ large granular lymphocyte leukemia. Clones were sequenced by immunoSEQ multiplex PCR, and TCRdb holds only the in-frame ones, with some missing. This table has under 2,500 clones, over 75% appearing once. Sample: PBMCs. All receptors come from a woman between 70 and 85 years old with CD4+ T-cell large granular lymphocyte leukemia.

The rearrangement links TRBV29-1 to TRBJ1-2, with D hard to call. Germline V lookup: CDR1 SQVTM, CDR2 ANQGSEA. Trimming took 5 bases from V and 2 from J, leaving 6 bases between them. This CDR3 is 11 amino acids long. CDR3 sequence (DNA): TGCAGCGTTCCACACAACTATGGCTACACCTTC. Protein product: CSVPHNYGYTF.

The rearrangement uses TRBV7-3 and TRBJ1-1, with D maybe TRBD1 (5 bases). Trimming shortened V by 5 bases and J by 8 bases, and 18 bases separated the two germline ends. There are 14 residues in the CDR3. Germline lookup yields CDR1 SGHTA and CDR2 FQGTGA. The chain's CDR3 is CASSPHTGLGEAFF. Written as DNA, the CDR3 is TGTGCCAGCAGCCCACACACAGGACTGGGAGAAGCTTTCTTT.

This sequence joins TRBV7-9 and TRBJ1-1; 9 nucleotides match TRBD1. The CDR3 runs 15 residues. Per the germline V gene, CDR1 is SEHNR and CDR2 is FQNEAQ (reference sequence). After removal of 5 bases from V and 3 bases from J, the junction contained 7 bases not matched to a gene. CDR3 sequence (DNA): TGTGCCAGCAGCCAACGGACAGGGGTGGACACTGAAGCTTTCTTT. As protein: CASSQRTGVDTEAFF.

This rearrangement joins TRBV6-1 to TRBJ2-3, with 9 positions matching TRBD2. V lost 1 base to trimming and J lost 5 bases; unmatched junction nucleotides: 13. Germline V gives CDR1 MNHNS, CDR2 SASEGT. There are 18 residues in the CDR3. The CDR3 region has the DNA TGTGCCAGCAGTGAAGAGGGGGGGACTAGCACCCATAAAGATACGCAGTATTTT. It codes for CASSEEGGTSTHKDTQYF.

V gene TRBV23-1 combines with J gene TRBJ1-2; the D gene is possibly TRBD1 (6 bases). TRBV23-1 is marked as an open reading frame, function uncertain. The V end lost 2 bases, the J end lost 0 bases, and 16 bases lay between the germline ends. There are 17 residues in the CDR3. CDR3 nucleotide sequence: TGCGCCAGCAGTCAACCCACAGGGCGTAAAGCTAACTATGGCTACACCTTC. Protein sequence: CASSQPTGRKANYGYTF.